This TCR beta chain was identified in a study of blood T cells in healthy people across ages. Trimming left V 1 base short and J 2 bases short, with 12 bases between. This CDR3 is 16 amino acids long. The authors ran a second PCR of roughly 6 to 11 cycles using a sample-barcoded 5' primer and a J-beta primer mix. TCRdb passed the 5' RACE reads through MiXCR, listing each CDR3 protein once. The sample shows about 1.6 million distinct CDR3 sequences, around 36% of them seen only once. The TCR was taken from a woman aged 25 to 45 in good health. Sequencing was done on a sample of blood. This chain connects TRBV12-3 or TRBV12-4 to TRBJ1-5, with D hard to call. The CDR3 loop reads CASSLGVSYGNQPQHF. The CDR3 nucleotides read TGTGCCAGCAGTTTAGGGGTCTCCTACGGCAATCAGCCCCAGCATTTT.